The present TCR beta chain was sequenced within a study of blood T cell repertoires in COVID-19. CDR1 SNHLY and CDR2 FYNNEI come from the germline V gene. This CDR3 region has 16 residues. The ends lost 6 bases at V and 1 base at J; junction bases unmatched: 5. The assay was immunoSEQ multiplex PCR, and TCRdb's table has in-frame clones only and misses some. The data show approximately 70,000 clones, roughly nine tenths seen once. The TCR comes from a woman younger than 30 with acute or convalescent COVID-19. The V and J genes are TRBV2 and TRBJ2-3; TRBD2 matches 12 bases. The sequencing input was peripheral blood. The CDR3 spells CASRTSGSFGTDTQYF. The CDR3 bases are TGTGCCAGCAGGACTAGCGGGAGCTTCGGCACAGATACGCAGTATTTT.